The rows below give T cell receptor beta chains drawn from one sample of a study of cytomegalovirus exposure and HLA in healthy donors. Sequencing used immunoSEQ multiplex PCR; TCRdb keeps in-frame clones, though not all of them. Of 99,000 or so clones in the sample, 70% to 75% were seen once. The material sequenced was PBMCs. Receptors were obtained from a man aged 35 to 55 in good health and CMV-seronegative. Each CDR3 is given with its conserved first and last residue. D genes are given only for firm matches. Expanded clones are given a class, and other clones once, few, many or no size at all.

D,size,J,V,CDR3,DNA
NA,NA,TRBJ2-5,TRBV6-1,CASSQPRVETQYF,TGTGCCAGCAGTCAACCACGGGTGGAGACCCAGTACTTC
NA,NA,TRBJ1-1,TRBV11-2,CASRGRGSIEAFF,TGTGCCAGCAGGGGGAGGGGGTCCATTGAAGCTTTCTTT
NA,NA,TRBJ2-1,TRBV6-5,CASSKRVSSYNEQFF,TGTGCCAGCAGTAAGCGGGTAAGCTCCTACAATGAGCAGTTCTTC
TRBD2,NA,TRBJ2-5,TRBV6-7,CASSYGTSGLGETQYF,TGTGCCAGCAGTTACGGGACTAGCGGACTCGGGGAGACCCAGTACTTC
TRBD2,NA,TRBJ2-7,TRBV30,CAWRSLAGGSYEQYF,TGTGCCTGGAGATCACTAGCGGGAGGATCCTACGAGCAGTACTTC
NA,once,TRBJ1-2,TRBV5-5,CASRATGPPIRSRGYTF,TGTGCCAGCAGAGCGACAGGCCCACCAATCCGCTCGCGGGGCTACACCTTC
NA,NA,TRBJ2-7,TRBV7-8,CASSLAVGQGSYEQYF,TGTGCCAGCAGCTTAGCGGTCGGGCAGGGCTCCTACGAGCAGTACTTC
NA,NA,TRBJ1-5,TRBV4-1,CASSQNELRSFQQPQHF,TGCGCCAGCAGCCAGAACGAGCTCCGGTCCTTTCAACAGCCCCAGCATTTT
NA,few,TRBJ2-3,TRBV9,CASSVGRGGADTQYF,TGTGCCAGCAGCGTAGGGAGGGGGGGTGCAGATACGCAGTATTTT
NA,NA,TRBJ2-1,TRBV30,CAWSVPGGPREQFF,TGTGCCTGGAGTGTACCCGGCGGCCCCCGGGAGCAGTTCTTC
TRBD2,NA,TRBJ2-1,TRBV4-2,CASSQDGAIAGGDDEQFF,TGTGCCAGCAGCCAAGATGGGGCTATAGCGGGAGGTGACGATGAGCAGTTCTTC
NA,NA,TRBJ1-6,TRBV4-1,CASSQVPLWRSLHF,TGCGCCAGCAGCCAAGTTCCCCTCTGGAGGTCCCTCCACTTT
NA,NA,TRBJ2-7,TRBV5-1,CASSLRTRNYEQYF,TGCGCCAGCAGCTTACGGACTCGCAATTACGAGCAGTACTTC
TRBD2,NA,TRBJ2-7,TRBV11-2,CASSRLGSGRADYEQYF,TGTGCCAGCAGCCGGCTAGGTAGCGGGAGGGCCGACTACGAGCAGTACTTC
NA,NA,TRBJ1-1,TRBV6-4,CASSEEAMTTEAFF,TGTGCCAGCAGTGAGGAGGCAATGACCACTGAAGCTTTCTTT
NA,few,TRBJ1-5,TRBV6-5,CASRSGGASNQPQHF,TGTGCCAGCAGATCCGGAGGGGCCAGCAATCAGCCCCAGCATTTT
NA,NA,TRBJ1-3,TRBV5-5,CASSGHPRAGRNTIYF,TGTGCCAGCAGCGGACACCCTCGGGCAGGACGCAACACCATATATTTT
TRBD2,NA,TRBJ2-3,TRBV5-8,CASSPGLAGTDTQYF,TGTGCCAGCAGCCCCGGACTAGCGGGCACAGATACGCAGTATTTT
TRBD1,NA,TRBJ1-1,TRBV5-1,CASSSADRGGTEAFF,TGCGCCAGCAGCTCGGCGGACAGGGGGGGGACTGAAGCTTTCTTT
NA,NA,TRBJ1-2,TRBV6-5,CASSYGGNYGYTF,TGTGCCAGCAGTTATGGGGGGAACTATGGCTACACCTTC
TRBD2,NA,TRBJ2-3,TRBV19,CASGDQAQSPSGGATDTQYF,TGTGCCAGTGGGGACCAGGCCCAGAGCCCTAGCGGGGGGGCCACAGATACGCAGTATTTT
TRBD2,NA,TRBJ2-5,TRBV29-1,CSVEDPQRESFKTQYF,TGCAGCGTTGAAGATCCCCAGCGGGAGTCCTTTAAGACCCAGTACTTC
NA,NA,TRBJ1-1,TRBV7-6,CASSPLGNTEAFF,TGTGCCAGCAGCCCTCTAGGGAACACTGAAGCTTTCTTT
TRBD2,NA,TRBJ2-7,TRBV7-2,CASSFSMTSGGAINEQYF,TGTGCCAGCAGCTTTTCGATGACTAGCGGGGGGGCTATCAACGAGCAGTACTTC
TRBD2,NA,TRBJ2-5,TRBV10-3,CAIRSAPSGMEETQYF,TGTGCCATCCGATCAGCCCCTAGCGGGATGGAAGAGACCCAGTACTTC
NA,NA,TRBJ2-5,TRBV11-2,CASSLDQGHMYQETQYF,TGTGCCAGCAGCTTAGATCAAGGACACATGTACCAAGAGACCCAGTACTTC
NA,few,TRBJ2-7,TRBV30,CASLRDTVYEQYF,TGTGCCTCCCTCCGGGACACAGTATACGAGCAGTACTTC
TRBD2,NA,TRBJ2-7,TRBV27,CASSSRTSASYEQYF,TGTGCCAGCAGTTCGCGGACTAGCGCTTCCTACGAGCAGTACTTC
NA,once,TRBJ2-7,TRBV7-9,CSSSPGDEQYF,TGTTCCAGCAGTCCAGGGGATGAGCAGTACTTC
NA,few,TRBJ2-5,TRBV18,CASSPPLGSQETQYF,TGTGCCAGCTCACCACCCTTAGGGAGCCAAGAGACCCAGTACTTC
NA,NA,TRBJ1-5,TRBV6-6,CASSLGGANQPQHF,TGTGCCAGCAGCCTCGGGGGGGCCAATCAGCCCCAGCATTTT
TRBD1,NA,TRBJ2-1,TRBV2,CASSPQGSSYNEQFF,TGTGCCAGCAGTCCACAGGGGAGCTCCTACAATGAGCAGTTCTTC
TRBD1,few,TRBJ2-7,TRBV28,CASPVQGAGEQYF,TGTGCCAGCCCCGTACAGGGGGCGGGCGAGCAGTACTTC
TRBD2,NA,TRBJ2-3,TRBV5-6,CASSLVPGGHHTQYF,TGTGCCAGCAGCTTGGTCCCGGGGGGTCATCATACGCAGTATTTT